One and the same sample provided the 32 T cell receptor beta chains below, sequenced in a study of CD8+ T cells in alopecia areata. Documented treatment: oral pan-JAK inhibitor, 5-10 mg twice daily. TCR sequencing used cDNA made by reverse transcription of extracted RNA. Measured with immunoSEQ multiplex PCR; TCRdb has only the in-frame clones, and not every one. The data contain over 150,000 clones, around half of them singletons. The sample was CD8+ T cells sorted from blood, taken at week 24, from a patient treated with tofacitinib. These receptors originate from a human donor with alopecia areata.

The genes are TRBV5-1 and TRBJ2-7, with 11 nucleotides matching TRBD2. V trimming: 0 bases; J trimming: 2 bases; junction bases outside the gene matches: 4. The CDR3 extends over 16 amino acids. The V gene's germline CDR1 is SGHRS and CDR2 YFSETQ. The CDR3, as DNA: TGCGCCAGCAGCTTGGGACTAGCGGGGAATACCTACGAGCAGTACTTC. Its translation is CASSLGLAGNTYEQYF.

The genes are TRBV13 and TRBJ2-7, with 10 bases that match TRBD1. V lost 4 bases, J lost 4 bases, and 7 bases stayed unmatched. CDR1 PRHDT and CDR2 FYEKMQ come from the germline V gene (reference sequence). CDR3 length: 15 amino acids. This chain's CDR3 is CASSSRGGQGYEQYF. The DNA of the CDR3 is TGTGCCAGCAGCTCCAGAGGGGGACAGGGGTACGAGCAGTACTTC.

This rearrangement joins TRBV5-1 to TRBJ2-7; 9 bases map to TRBD1. V trimming: 7 bases; J trimming: 0 bases; junction bases outside the gene matches: 17. This CDR3 is built from 18 residues. Germline loops: CDR1 SGHRS, CDR2 YFSETQ. CDR3 bases: TGCGCCAGCTGTGCCGGGACAGGGAATGGATACTCCTCCTACGAGCAGTACTTC. Translation: CASCAGTGNGYSSYEQYF.

The CDR3 region is CASRDRVANYGYTF. The DNA for the CDR3 is TGTGCCAGCAGAGACAGGGTGGCTAACTATGGCTACACCTTC. This rearrangement joins TRBV2 to TRBJ1-2; 7 bases agree with TRBD1. The CDR3 spans 14 residues. Per the germline V gene, CDR1 is SNHLY and CDR2 is FYNNEI. Trimming at V came to 6 bases and at J to 0 bases, leaving 4 bases not matched to a gene.

The rearrangement links TRBV7-2 to TRBJ2-7, with 9 bases matching TRBD1. V was clipped by 0 bases and J by 5 bases; unmatched bases: 5. Germline CDR1 SGHTA, CDR2 FQGNSA. CDR3 length equals 15 residues. The CDR3 loop reads CASSLARRDRDEQYF. The CDR3 DNA is TGTGCCAGCAGCTTAGCCCGCCGGGACAGGGACGAGCAGTACTTC.

The chain is built from TRBV27 and TRBJ1-6; a possible D gene is TRBD1 (6 bases). V was shortened by 5 bases and J by 9 bases, with 11 bases between the two germline ends. Germline-derived CDR1 and CDR2 are MNHEY and SMNVEV (reference sequence). This CDR3 has 13 amino acids. Here the CDR3 reads CASSGQGSSPLHF. CDR3 DNA: TGTGCCAGCAGTGGGCAGGGGAGTTCACCCCTCCACTTT.

This clone has a handful of counts. The V call is TRBV9, the J call TRBJ1-6, with 9 bases lining up with TRBD1. The CDR3 has 14 amino acids. Germline V gives CDR1 SGDLS, CDR2 YYNGEE. V shed 3 bases and J 7 bases; nucleotides not matched to a gene: 2. CDR3 protein: CASSGGTGNSPLHF. CDR3 in DNA: TGTGCCAGCAGCGGAGGGACAGGGAATTCACCCCTCCACTTT.

The genes are TRBV7-2 and TRBJ1-2, with no clear D. CDR1 and CDR2 from the germline V gene are SGHTA and FQGNSA. The CDR3 has 12 amino acids. Deletions cut 7 bases from V and 9 bases from J, with 15 bases between. The CDR3 protein is CASTPSTRSYTF. The CDR3, as DNA: TGTGCCAGCACACCGTCTACACGTAGCTACACCTTC.

The rearrangement joins TRBV27 to TRBJ1-1, with D unresolved. Trimming shortened V by 3 bases and J by 1 base, and 9 bases separated the two germline ends. Germline V gene lookup returns CDR1 MNHEY and CDR2 SMNVEV (reference sequence). There are 14 residues in the CDR3. The chain's CDR3 is CASSFDNQNTEAFF. CDR3 coding DNA: TGTGCCAGCAGTTTCGACAACCAGAACACTGAAGCTTTCTTT.

This clone has just a few counts. The chain couples TRBV4-1 to TRBJ2-3; 11 positions agree with TRBD2. The V gene's germline CDR1 is MGHRA and CDR2 YSYEKL. The CDR3 loop spans 16 amino acids. J was trimmed by 2 bases and V by 3 bases; bases with no gene match: 4. CDR3 region: CASSQVAGGFTDTQYF. In DNA, the CDR3 is TGCGCCAGCAGCCAGGTAGCGGGGGGGTTCACAGATACGCAGTATTTT.

In this sample, this clone turned up once. The chain links TRBV7-9 to TRBJ1-5; the match to TRBD1 covers 7 bases. Trimming took 1 base from V and 2 from J; bases not matched to a gene: 8. Germline values: CDR1 SEHNR, CDR2 FQNEAQ (reference sequence). The CDR3 is made up of 17 amino acids. The CDR3 DNA follows: TGTGCCAGCAGCTTAGAGGGAGGGGGCGGTGGCAATCAGCCCCAGCATTTT. This encodes CASSLEGGGGGNQPQHF.

There are a few counts of this clone. The chain couples TRBV9 to TRBJ1-2, with 9 positions matching TRBD1. The trim removed 0 bases at V and 6 bases at J, leaving 0 bases unmatched. CDR3 size: 13 residues. Germline V CDR1 and CDR2: SGDLS, YYNGEE. The CDR3: CASSVGTGDGYTF. The CDR3 DNA follows: TGTGCCAGCAGCGTAGGGACAGGGGATGGCTACACCTTC.

The chain carries TRBV27 and TRBJ1-5; D might be TRBD1 (5 bases). Trimming shortened V by 2 bases and J by 3 bases, and 11 bases separated the two germline ends. The germline V gene has CDR1 MNHEY and CDR2 SMNVEV (reference sequence). The CDR3 is 15 residues long. The CDR3 bases are TGTGCCAGCAGTTTAGGGGCAGCGAACAATCAGCCCCAGCATTTT. This translates into CASSLGAANNQPQHF.

This clone was seen more than once but under ten times. V usage is TRBV29-1 and J usage is TRBJ2-1, with 9 bases aligning to TRBD1. Losses at the gene ends were 3 bases for V and 5 bases for J; bases not matched to a gene: 8. CDR3 length equals 15 residues. Germline-derived CDR1 and CDR2 are SQVTM and ANQGSEA. CDR3 region: CSVEWDRVTDNEQFF. CDR3 coding DNA: TGCAGCGTTGAGTGGGACAGGGTAACCGACAATGAGCAGTTCTTC.

The chain employs TRBV25-1 and TRBJ1-6; D gene unclear. V was clipped by 3 bases and J by 9 bases, with 15 bases between them. The CDR3 spans 15 residues. Germline V gene data show CDR1 as MGHDK and CDR2 as SYGVNS. The chain's CDR3 is CASSDEGYWGSPLHF. In DNA form, the CDR3 reads TGTGCCAGCAGTGACGAGGGATATTGGGGTTCACCCCTCCACTTT.

V usage is TRBV27 and J usage is TRBJ1-2, with D maybe TRBD1 (5 bases). The CDR3 runs to 14 residues. V shed 4 bases and J shed 1 base, with 10 bases lying between them. Germline V gene sequence: CDR1 MNHEY, CDR2 SMNVEV (reference sequence). The CDR3 spells CASSWRGSNYGYTF. CDR3 nucleotide sequence: TGTGCCAGCAGTTGGAGGGGAAGTAACTATGGCTACACCTTC.

Here the CDR3 reads CASSLFGGNSYEQYF. The CDR3 DNA is TGTGCCAGCAGCTTATTCGGCGGAAACTCCTACGAGCAGTACTTC. V is TRBV7-2 and J is TRBJ2-7, with D unclear. The V and J ends lost 2 bases and 0 bases respectively, with 11 bases between them. CDR3 size: 15 residues. Per germline, CDR1 SGHTA and CDR2 FQGNSA.

This clone turned up a few times. The chain carries TRBV29-1 and TRBJ2-1, with TRBD1 identical over 7 bases. CDR3 size: 15 residues. Germline CDR1 and CDR2: SQVTM and ANQGSEA. J was trimmed by 0 bases and V by 2 bases; bases with no gene match: 4. CDR3 sequence: CSVEWGQISYNEQFF. In nucleotides, the CDR3 is TGCAGCGTTGAATGGGGACAGATCTCCTACAATGAGCAGTTCTTC.

The V gene is TRBV25-1, the J gene TRBJ2-6; D is perhaps TRBD1 (5 bases). The CDR3 spans 16 residues. Trimming took off 0 bases at V and 7 bases at J, with 13 bases between the two ends. Germline-derived CDR1 and CDR2 are MGHDK and SYGVNS. In DNA form, the CDR3 reads TGTGCCAGCAGTGAATATCGGGCAGGGTCTGCCAACGTCCTGACTTTC. Translated, it gives CASSEYRAGSANVLTF.

J is TRBJ2-7 and V is TRBV4-1; D is possibly TRBD2 (6 bases). The V end lost 1 base, the J end lost 3 bases, and 10 bases lay between the germline ends. The CDR3 contains 14 residues. From germline, CDR1 is MGHRA and CDR2 YSYEKL. CDR3 sequence (DNA): TGCGCCAGCAGCCAAGGTGGAGGGTTCTACGAGCAGTACTTC. Translating gives CASSQGGGFYEQYF.

The chain is built from TRBV30 and TRBJ1-5; no reliable D call. Germline-derived CDR1 and CDR2 are GTSNPN and SVGIG (reference sequence). The CDR3 runs 14 residues. Trimming left V 1 base short and J 4 bases short, with 11 bases between. CDR3 protein: CAWSEGSGNQPQHF. CDR3 nucleotides: TGTGCCTGGAGTGAGGGATCGGGGAATCAGCCCCAGCATTTT.

Only a few counts were recorded for this clone. CDR3 nucleotide sequence: TGTGCCAGCAGCAATACAGGGAAAGAGACCCAGTACTTC. Its protein is CASSNTGKETQYF. This sequence joins TRBV13 and TRBJ2-5; tentatively, D is TRBD1 (6 bases). CDR3 length: 13 residues. Germline assignment: CDR1 PRHDT and CDR2 FYEKMQ (reference sequence). Trimming removed 5 bases from V and 3 bases from J, with 10 bases in between.

The CDR3 sequence is CASSQDRSGYSNQPQHF. CDR3 DNA: TGCGCCAGCAGCCAAGATCGTTCGGGTTATAGCAATCAGCCCCAGCATTTT. This rearrangement joins TRBV4-3 to TRBJ1-5; D gene unclear. The CDR3 loop spans 17 amino acids. The V end lost 0 bases, the J end lost 0 bases, and 12 bases lay between the germline ends. Germline values: CDR1 LGHNA, CDR2 YSLEER.

This clone turned up a few times. The rearrangement links TRBV29-1 to TRBJ2-1, with 12 bases aligning to TRBD2. V lost 4 bases to trimming and J lost 7 bases; unmatched junction nucleotides: 5. The CDR3 runs to 14 residues. From germline, CDR1 is SQVTM and CDR2 ANQGSEA. The CDR3 DNA reads as TGCAGCGTTGGAGGACTAGCGGGGAGTAATGAGCAGTTCTTC. It yields the protein CSVGGLAGSNEQFF.

This chain links TRBV7-6 with TRBJ2-7; possible D gene TRBD2, 5 bases. The V gene's germline CDR1 is SGHVS and CDR2 FNYEAQ. Trimming took 3 bases from V and 4 from J, leaving 10 bases between them. CDR3 length: 13 residues. This CDR3 reads CASSFDDYYEQYF. In nucleotides, the CDR3 is TGTGCCAGCAGCTTCGACGACTATTACGAGCAGTACTTC. The full variable domain, rest sourced from reference TRBV7-6 and TRBJ2-7, is GAGVSQSPRYKVTKRGQDVALRCDPISGHVSLYWYRQALGQGPEFLTYFNYEAQQDKSGLPNDRFSAERPEGSISTLTIQRTEQRDSAMYRCASSFDDYYEQYFGPGTRLTVT.

This chain connects TRBV30 to TRBJ2-1; D gene ambiguous. Germline loops: CDR1 GTSNPN, CDR2 SVGIG (reference sequence). V lost 0 bases, J lost 4 bases, and 7 bases lay in between. The CDR3 totals 13 residues. CDR3 sequence (DNA): TGTGCCTGGAGTGTACGAGAATACAATGAGCAGTTCTTC. Its translation is CAWSVREYNEQFF.

This clone was picked up one time. The rearrangement uses TRBV15 and TRBJ1-2; D possibly corresponds to TRBD1 (6 bases). Germline V gene data show CDR1 as LNHNV and CDR2 as YYDKDF (reference sequence). V lost 5 bases and J lost 1, with 11 bases in between. CDR3 length equals 14 residues. CDR3 DNA sequence: TGTGCCACCAGCGCCGGGACACTTAACTATGGCTACACCTTC. Translation: CATSAGTLNYGYTF.

This rearrangement joins TRBV11-2 to TRBJ2-7, with D maybe TRBD1 (5 bases). This CDR3 has 13 amino acids. V lost 0 bases to trimming and J lost 2 bases, with 5 bases between them. Germline V lookup: CDR1 SGHAT, CDR2 FQNNGV. The CDR3 DNA reads TGTGCCAGCAGCTTAGAACAGGCCTACGAGCAGTACTTC. The encoded protein is CASSLEQAYEQYF. The full variable domain, in which reference TRBV11-2 and TRBJ2-7 provide the parts outside the CDR3, is EAGVAQSPRYKIIEKRQSVAFWCNPISGHATLYWYQQILGQGPKLLIQFQNNGVVDDSQLPKDRFSAERLKGVDSTLKIQPAKLEDSAVYLCASSLEQAYEQYFGPGTRLTVT.

The chain couples TRBV11-2 to TRBJ2-7; D unresolved. Germline CDR1 and CDR2: SGHAT and FQNNGV. Trimming pared 1 base from V and 7 bases from J, leaving 8 bases between. This CDR3 has 12 residues. CDR3 protein: CASSLGSREQYF. The CDR3 DNA is TGTGCCAGCAGCTTAGGCAGCCGGGAGCAGTACTTC.

The V and J genes are TRBV16 and TRBJ1-6; the match to TRBD1 covers 8 bases. Germline V gives CDR1 KGHSY, CDR2 FQNENV. Trimming took 6 bases from V and 6 from J; bases not matched to a gene: 7. The CDR3 extends over 15 amino acids. The CDR3 region is CASSPGGNLNSPLHF. In DNA, the CDR3 is TGTGCCAGCAGTCCAGGGGGCAACCTTAATTCACCCCTCCACTTT.

The genes are TRBV19 and TRBJ2-1; D might be TRBD1 (6 bases). The germline gives CDR1 LNHDA, CDR2 SQIVND (reference sequence). V shed 6 bases and J shed 6 bases, with 18 bases lying between them. The CDR3 consists of 15 residues. CDR3 sequence reads: CASSPLQGWGNEQFF. As DNA, the CDR3 is TGTGCCAGTAGCCCCCTACAGGGATGGGGCAATGAGCAGTTCTTC.

The chain has TRBV6-5 and TRBJ1-2; D gene ambiguous. Germline CDR1 and CDR2: MNHEY and SVGAGI. CDR3 length: 13 amino acids. Trimming removed 6 bases from V and 6 bases from J, with 14 bases in between. The CDR3 loop is CASSPGIDDGYTF. The CDR3 DNA is TGTGCCAGCAGCCCCGGTATCGACGATGGCTACACCTTC.